This TCR beta chain derives from a study of regulatory T cells in long-lasting Graves disease. Study overall: Antithyroid drug use was under 3 months in newly diagnosed Graves' patients. Overall study results and limits: Samples came from peripheral blood alone, without thyroid tissue.

V gave up 8 bases and J gave up 5 bases; unmatched junction bases: 6. The CDR3 is 13 amino acids. Per the germline V gene, CDR1 is ENHRY and CDR2 is SYGVKD. Time point given: newly diagnosed GD, antithyroid drugs for less than 3 months. TCR sequences were obtained from RNA taken from PBMCs. Arm-PCR of CDR3 regions and iRepertoire HTBI primers were used to build TCR beta libraries. TCRdb re-analysed the multiplex PCR reads in MiXCR, keeping a single row per CDR3 protein. The sample holds 250,000 to 400,000 distinct CDR3 sequences, about 20% seen once. This clonotype was seen ten or more times. Its antigen is still unknown.

The source was peripheral blood mononuclear cells (PBMCs), collected at new diagnosis, from a patient treated with antithyroid drugs. The V gene is TRBV10-3, the J gene TRBJ2-7; 10 nucleotides align to TRBD1. This clonotype originated in a female donor with Graves disease. The CDR3: CAILPTGGDEQYF. CDR3 in DNA: TGTGCCATCTTACCGACAGGGGGCGACGAGCAGTACTTC.